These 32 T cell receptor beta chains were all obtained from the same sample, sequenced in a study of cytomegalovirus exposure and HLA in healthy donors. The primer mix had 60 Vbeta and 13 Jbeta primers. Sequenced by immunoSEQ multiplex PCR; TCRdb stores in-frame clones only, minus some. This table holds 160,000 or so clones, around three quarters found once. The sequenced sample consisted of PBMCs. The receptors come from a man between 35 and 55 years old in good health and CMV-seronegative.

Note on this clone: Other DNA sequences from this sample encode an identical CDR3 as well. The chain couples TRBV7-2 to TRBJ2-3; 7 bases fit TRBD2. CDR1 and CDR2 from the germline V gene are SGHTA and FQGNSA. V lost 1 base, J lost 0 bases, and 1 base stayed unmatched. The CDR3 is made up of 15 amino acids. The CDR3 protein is CASSLGSGSTDTQYF. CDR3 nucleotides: TGTGCCAGCAGCTTAGGTAGCGGGAGCACAGATACGCAGTATTTT.

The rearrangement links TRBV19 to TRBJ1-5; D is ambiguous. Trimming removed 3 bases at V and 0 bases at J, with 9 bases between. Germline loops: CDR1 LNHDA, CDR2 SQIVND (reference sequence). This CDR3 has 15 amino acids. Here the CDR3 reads CASSMTQYSNQPQHF. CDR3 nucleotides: TGTGCCAGTAGTATGACACAGTATAGCAATCAGCCCCAGCATTTT.

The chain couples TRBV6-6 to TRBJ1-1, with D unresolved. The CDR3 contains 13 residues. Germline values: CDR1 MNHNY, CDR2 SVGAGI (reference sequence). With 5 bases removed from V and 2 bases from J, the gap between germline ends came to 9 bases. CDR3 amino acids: CASSEPTNTEAFF. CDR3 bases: TGTGCCAGCAGTGAGCCGACTAACACTGAAGCTTTCTTT.

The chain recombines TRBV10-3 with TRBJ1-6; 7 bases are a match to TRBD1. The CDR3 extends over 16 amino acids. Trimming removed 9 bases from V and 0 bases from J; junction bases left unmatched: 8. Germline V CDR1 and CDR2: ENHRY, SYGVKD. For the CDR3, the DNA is TGTGCCATAGCTGACAGGGTGAGCTCCTATAATTCACCCCTCCACTTT. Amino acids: CAIADRVSSYNSPLHF.

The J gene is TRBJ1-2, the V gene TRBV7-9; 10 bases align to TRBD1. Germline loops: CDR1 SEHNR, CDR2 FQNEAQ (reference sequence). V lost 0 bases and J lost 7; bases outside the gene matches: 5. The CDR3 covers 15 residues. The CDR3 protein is CASSLAETGGAGYTF. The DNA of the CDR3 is TGTGCCAGCAGCTTAGCGGAGACAGGGGGCGCTGGCTACACCTTC. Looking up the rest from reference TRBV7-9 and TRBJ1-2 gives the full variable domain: DTGVSQNPRHKITKRGQNVTFRCDPISEHNRLYWYRQTLGQGPEFLTYFQNEAQLEKSRLLSDRFSAERPKGSFSTLEIQRTEQGDSAMYLCASSLAETGGAGYTFGSGTRLTVV.

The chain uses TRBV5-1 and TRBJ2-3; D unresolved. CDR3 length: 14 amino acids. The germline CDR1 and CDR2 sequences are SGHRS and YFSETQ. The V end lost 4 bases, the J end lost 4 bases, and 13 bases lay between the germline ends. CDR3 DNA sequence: TGCGCCAGCAGCCCCCGGGTCCAATCAGATACGCAGTATTTT. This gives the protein CASSPRVQSDTQYF.

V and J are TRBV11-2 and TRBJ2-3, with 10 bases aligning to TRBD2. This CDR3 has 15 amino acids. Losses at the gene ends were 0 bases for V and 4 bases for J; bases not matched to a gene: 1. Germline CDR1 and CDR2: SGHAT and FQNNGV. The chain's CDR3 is CASSLDSGGPDTQYF. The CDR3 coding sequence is TGTGCCAGCAGCTTAGATAGCGGGGGGCCAGATACGCAGTATTTT. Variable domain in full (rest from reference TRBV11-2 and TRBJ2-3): EAGVAQSPRYKIIEKRQSVAFWCNPISGHATLYWYQQILGQGPKLLIQFQNNGVVDDSQLPKDRFSAERLKGVDSTLKIQPAKLEDSAVYLCASSLDSGGPDTQYFGPGTRLTVL.

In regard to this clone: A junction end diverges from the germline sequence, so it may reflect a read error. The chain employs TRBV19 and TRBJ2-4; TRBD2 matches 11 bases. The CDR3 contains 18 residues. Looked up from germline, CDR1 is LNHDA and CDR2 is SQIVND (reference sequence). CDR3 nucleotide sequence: TGTGCCAGTAGCATAGCTAGCGGGGGGACACTAGCCAAAAACATTCAGTACTTC. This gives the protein CASSIASGGTLAKNIQYF.

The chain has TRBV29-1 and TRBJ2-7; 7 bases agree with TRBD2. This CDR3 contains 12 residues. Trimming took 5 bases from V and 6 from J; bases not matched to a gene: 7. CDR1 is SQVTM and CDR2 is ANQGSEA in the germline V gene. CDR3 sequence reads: CSVWRREGEQYF. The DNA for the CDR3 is TGCAGCGTTTGGAGGAGGGAGGGCGAGCAGTACTTC.

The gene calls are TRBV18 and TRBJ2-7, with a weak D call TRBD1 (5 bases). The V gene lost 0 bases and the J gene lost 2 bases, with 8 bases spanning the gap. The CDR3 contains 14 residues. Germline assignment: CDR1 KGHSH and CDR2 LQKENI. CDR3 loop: CASSPPVRAYEQYF. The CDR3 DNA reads TGTGCCAGCTCACCACCGGTCAGGGCCTACGAGCAGTACTTC.

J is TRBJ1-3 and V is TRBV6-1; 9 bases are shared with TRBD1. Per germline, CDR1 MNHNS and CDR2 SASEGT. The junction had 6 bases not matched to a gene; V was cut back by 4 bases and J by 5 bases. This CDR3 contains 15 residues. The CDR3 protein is CASSGDRVKRNTIYF. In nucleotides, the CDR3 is TGTGCCAGCAGTGGGGACAGGGTTAAAAGAAACACCATATATTTT.

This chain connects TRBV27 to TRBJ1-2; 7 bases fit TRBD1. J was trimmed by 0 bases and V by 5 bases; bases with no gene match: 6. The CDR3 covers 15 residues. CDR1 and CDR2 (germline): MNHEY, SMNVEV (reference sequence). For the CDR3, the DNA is TGTGCCAGCAGTACCCGGACAGGAGCTAACTATGGCTACACCTTC. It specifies CASSTRTGANYGYTF.

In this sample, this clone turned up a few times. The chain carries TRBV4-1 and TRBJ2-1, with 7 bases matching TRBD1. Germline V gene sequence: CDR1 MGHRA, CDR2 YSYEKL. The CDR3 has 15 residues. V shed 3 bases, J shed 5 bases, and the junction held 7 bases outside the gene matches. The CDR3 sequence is CASSQEDRRNNEQFF. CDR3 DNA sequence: TGCGCCAGCAGCCAGGAGGACAGGAGGAACAATGAGCAGTTCTTC.

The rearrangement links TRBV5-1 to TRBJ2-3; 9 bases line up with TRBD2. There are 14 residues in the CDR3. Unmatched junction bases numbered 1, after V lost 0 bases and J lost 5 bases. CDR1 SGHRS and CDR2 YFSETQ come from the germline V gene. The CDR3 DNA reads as TGCGCCAGCAGCTTGGCTAGCGGGATAGATACGCAGTATTTT. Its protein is CASSLASGIDTQYF.

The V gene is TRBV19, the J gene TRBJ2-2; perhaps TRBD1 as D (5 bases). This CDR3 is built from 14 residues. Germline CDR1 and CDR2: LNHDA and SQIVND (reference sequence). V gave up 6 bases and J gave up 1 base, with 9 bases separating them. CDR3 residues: CASRFQGNTGELFF. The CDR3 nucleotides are TGTGCCAGTAGATTCCAGGGGAACACCGGGGAGCTGTTTTTT. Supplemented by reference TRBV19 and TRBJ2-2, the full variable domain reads DGGITQSPKYLFRKEGQNVTLSCEQNLNHDAMYWYRQDPGQGLRLIYYSQIVNDFQKGDIAEGYSVSREKKESFPLTVTSAQKNPTAFYLCASRFQGNTGELFFGEGSRLTVL.

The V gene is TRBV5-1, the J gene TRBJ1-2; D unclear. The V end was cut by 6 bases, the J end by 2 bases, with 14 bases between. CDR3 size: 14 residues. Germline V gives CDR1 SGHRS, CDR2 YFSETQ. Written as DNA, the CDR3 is TGCGCCAGCAATAGCGGGAGCGAAAACTATGGCTACACCTTC. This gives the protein CASNSGSENYGYTF.

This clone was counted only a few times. CDR3 bases: TGCGCCAGCAGCCAAGAAGAGGGTCTTACTCCCATATATTTT. This encodes CASSQEEGLTPIYF. The rearrangement uses TRBV4-3 and TRBJ1-3; D unresolved. Germline loops: CDR1 LGHNA, CDR2 YSLEER. The CDR3 spans 14 residues. Trimming removed 0 bases at V and 11 bases at J, with 14 bases between.

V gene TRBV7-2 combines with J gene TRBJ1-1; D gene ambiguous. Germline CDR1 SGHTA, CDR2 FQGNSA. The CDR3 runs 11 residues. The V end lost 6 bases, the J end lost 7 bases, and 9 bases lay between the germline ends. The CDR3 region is CASRLGYEAFF. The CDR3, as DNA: TGTGCCAGCAGACTGGGCTATGAAGCTTTCTTT. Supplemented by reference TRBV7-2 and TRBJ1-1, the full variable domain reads GAGVSQSPSNKVTEKGKDVELRCDPISGHTALYWYRQSLGQGLEFLIYFQGNSAPDKSGLPSDRFSAERTGGSVSTLTIQRTQQEDSAVYLCASRLGYEAFFGQGTRLTVV.

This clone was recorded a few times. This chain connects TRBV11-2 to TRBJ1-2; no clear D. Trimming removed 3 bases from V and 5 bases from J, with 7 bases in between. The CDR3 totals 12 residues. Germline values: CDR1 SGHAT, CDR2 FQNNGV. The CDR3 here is CASSFRRYGYTF. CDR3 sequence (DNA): TGTGCCAGCAGCTTCAGGCGTTATGGCTACACCTTC. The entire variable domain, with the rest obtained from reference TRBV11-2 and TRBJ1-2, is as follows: EAGVAQSPRYKIIEKRQSVAFWCNPISGHATLYWYQQILGQGPKLLIQFQNNGVVDDSQLPKDRFSAERLKGVDSTLKIQPAKLEDSAVYLCASSFRRYGYTFGSGTRLTVV.

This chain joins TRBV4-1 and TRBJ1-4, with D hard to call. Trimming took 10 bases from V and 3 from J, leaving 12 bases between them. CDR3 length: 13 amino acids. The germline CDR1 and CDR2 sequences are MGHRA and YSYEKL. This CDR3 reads CATKEAANEKLFF. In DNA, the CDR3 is TGCGCCACCAAGGAAGCGGCTAATGAAAAACTGTTTTTT.

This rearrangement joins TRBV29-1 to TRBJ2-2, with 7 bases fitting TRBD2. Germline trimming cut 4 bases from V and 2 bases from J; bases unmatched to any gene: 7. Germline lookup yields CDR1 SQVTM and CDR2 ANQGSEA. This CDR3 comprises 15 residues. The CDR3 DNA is TGCAGCGTTGTACCGGGGGGACCAAACACCGGGGAGCTGTTTTTT. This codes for CSVVPGGPNTGELFF.

CDR3 amino acids: CASSLVTSGSREQYF. The CDR3 region has the DNA TGTGCCAGCAGCTTAGTAACTAGCGGGAGTAGGGAGCAGTACTTC. V and J are TRBV7-8 and TRBJ2-7, with 11 bases lining up with TRBD2. The CDR3 extends over 15 amino acids. The J segment lost 7 bases and the V segment lost 1 base, leaving 6 bases of the junction unmatched. Germline V CDR1 and CDR2: SGHVS, FQNEAQ.

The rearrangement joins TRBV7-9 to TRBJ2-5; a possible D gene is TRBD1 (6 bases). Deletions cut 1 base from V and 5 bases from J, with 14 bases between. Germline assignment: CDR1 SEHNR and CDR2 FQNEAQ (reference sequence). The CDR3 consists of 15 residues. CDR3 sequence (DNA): TGTGCCAGCAGCTTAGTTGGCAGGGGCCGGGAGACCCAGTACTTC. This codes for CASSLVGRGRETQYF. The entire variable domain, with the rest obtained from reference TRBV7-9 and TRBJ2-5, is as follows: DTGVSQNPRHKITKRGQNVTFRCDPISEHNRLYWYRQTLGQGPEFLTYFQNEAQLEKSRLLSDRFSAERPKGSFSTLEIQRTEQGDSAMYLCASSLVGRGRETQYFGPGTRLLVL.

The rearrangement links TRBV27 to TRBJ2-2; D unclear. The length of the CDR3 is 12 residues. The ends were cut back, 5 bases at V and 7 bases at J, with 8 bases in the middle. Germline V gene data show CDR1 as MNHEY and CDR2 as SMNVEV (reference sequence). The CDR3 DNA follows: TGTGCCAGCAGTCGGTCGGGCGGGGAGCTGTTTTTT. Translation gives CASSRSGGELFF.

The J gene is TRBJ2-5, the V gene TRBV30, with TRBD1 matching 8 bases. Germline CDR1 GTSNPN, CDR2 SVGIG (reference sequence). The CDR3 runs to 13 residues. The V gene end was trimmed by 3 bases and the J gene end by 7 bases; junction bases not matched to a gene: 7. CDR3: CAWSPGQVVTQYF. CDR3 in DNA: TGTGCCTGGAGCCCGGGACAGGTAGTGACCCAGTACTTC. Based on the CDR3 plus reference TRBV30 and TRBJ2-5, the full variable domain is SQTIHQWPATLVQPVGSPLSLECTVEGTSNPNLYWYRQAAGRGLQLLFYSVGIGQISSEVPQNLSASRPQDRQFILSSKKLLLSDSGFYLCAWSPGQVVTQYFGPGTRLLVL.

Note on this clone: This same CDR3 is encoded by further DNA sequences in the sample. The CDR3 DNA reads TGTGCCAGCAGAGAGCAGGGGAACACTGAAGCTTTCTTT. This sequence encodes CASREQGNTEAFF. This chain joins TRBV6-6 and TRBJ1-1; a possible D gene is TRBD1 (5 bases). In germline, CDR1 is MNHNY, CDR2 SVGAGI (reference sequence). The CDR3 is 13 amino acids. V lost 6 bases, J lost 1 base, and 9 bases lay in between.

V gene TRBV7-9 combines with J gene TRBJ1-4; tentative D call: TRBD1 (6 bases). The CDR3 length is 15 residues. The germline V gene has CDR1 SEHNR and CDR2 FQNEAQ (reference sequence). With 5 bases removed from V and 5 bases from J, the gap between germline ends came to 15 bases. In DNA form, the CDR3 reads TGTGCCAGCAGCAGAGGGGGACCGACAAATGAAAAACTGTTTTTT. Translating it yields CASSRGGPTNEKLFF.

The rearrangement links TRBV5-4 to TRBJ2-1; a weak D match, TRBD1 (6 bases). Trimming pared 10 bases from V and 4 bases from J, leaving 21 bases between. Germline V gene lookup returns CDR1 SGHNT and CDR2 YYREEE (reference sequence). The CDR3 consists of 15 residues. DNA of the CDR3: TGTGCCTACCCTATTGCCGGACAGCGTTACAATGAGCAGTTCTTC. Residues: CAYPIAGQRYNEQFF.

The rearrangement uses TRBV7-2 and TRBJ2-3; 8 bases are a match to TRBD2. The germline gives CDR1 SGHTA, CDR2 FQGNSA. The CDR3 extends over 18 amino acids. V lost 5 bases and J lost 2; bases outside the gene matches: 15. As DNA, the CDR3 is TGTGCCAGCAGCCGGGGGACGGGGGGGCGGGGGGCCACAGATACGCAGTATTTT. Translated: CASSRGTGGRGATDTQYF.

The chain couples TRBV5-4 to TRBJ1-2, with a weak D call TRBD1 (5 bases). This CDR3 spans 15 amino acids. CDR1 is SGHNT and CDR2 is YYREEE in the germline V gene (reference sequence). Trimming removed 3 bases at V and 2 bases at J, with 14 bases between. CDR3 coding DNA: TGTGCCAGCAGCTCCCCCGAGACAGTAAACTATGGCTACACCTTC. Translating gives CASSSPETVNYGYTF. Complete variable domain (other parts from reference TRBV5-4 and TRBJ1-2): ETGVTQSPTHLIKTRGQQVTLRCSSQSGHNTVSWYQQALGQGPQFIFQYYREEENGRGNFPPRFSGLQFPNYSSELNVNALELDDSALYLCASSSPETVNYGYTFGSGTRLTVV.

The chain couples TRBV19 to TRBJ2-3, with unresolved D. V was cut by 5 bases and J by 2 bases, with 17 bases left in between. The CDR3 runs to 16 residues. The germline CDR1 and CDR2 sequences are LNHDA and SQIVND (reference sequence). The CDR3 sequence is CASSVAGPPSTDTQYF. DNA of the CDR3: TGTGCCAGTAGTGTAGCCGGTCCCCCTTCCACAGATACGCAGTATTTT.

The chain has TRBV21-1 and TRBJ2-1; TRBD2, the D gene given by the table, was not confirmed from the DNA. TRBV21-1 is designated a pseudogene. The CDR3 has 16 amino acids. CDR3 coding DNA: TGTGCCAGCAGCACAGGGACGAGCGGGATCAACAATGAGCAGTTCTTC. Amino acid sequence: CASSTGTSGINNEQFF.